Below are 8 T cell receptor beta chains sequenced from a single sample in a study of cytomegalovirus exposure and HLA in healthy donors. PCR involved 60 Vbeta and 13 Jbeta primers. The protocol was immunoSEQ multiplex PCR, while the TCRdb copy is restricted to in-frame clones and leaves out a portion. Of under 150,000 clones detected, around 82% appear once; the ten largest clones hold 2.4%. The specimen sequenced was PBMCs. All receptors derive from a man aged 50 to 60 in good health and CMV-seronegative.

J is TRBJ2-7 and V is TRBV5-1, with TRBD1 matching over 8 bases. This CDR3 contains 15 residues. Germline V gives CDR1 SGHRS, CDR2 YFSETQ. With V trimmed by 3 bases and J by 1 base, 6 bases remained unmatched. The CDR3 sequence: CASSYLTGESYEQYF. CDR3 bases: TGCGCCAGCAGCTACCTGACAGGGGAGTCCTACGAGCAGTACTTC.

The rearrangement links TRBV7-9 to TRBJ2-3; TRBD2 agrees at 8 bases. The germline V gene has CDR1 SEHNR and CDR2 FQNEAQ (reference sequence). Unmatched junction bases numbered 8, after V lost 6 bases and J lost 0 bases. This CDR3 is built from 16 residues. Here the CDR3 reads CASRDNRGGSTDTQYF. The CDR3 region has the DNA TGTGCCAGCAGAGACAACCGCGGGGGGAGCACAGATACGCAGTATTTT.

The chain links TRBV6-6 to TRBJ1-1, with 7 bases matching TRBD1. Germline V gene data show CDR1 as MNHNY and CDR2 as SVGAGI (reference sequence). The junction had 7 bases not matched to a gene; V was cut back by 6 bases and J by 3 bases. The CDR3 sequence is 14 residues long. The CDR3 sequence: CASRDRDSDTEAFF. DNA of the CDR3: TGTGCCAGCAGAGACAGGGATTCGGACACTGAAGCTTTCTTT.

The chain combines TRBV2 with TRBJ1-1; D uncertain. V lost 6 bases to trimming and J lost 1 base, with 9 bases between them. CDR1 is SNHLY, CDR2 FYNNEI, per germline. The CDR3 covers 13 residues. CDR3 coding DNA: TGTGCCAGCAGGAAACAAGAGAACACTGAAGCTTTCTTT. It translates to CASRKQENTEAFF.

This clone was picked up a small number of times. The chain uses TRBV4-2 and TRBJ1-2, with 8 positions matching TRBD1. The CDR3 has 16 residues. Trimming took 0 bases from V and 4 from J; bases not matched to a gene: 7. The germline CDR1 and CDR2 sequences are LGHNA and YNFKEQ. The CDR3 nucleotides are TGTGCCAGCAGCCAAGATGCAGGGGGCGAATTCTATGGCTACACCTTC. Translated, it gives CASSQDAGGEFYGYTF.

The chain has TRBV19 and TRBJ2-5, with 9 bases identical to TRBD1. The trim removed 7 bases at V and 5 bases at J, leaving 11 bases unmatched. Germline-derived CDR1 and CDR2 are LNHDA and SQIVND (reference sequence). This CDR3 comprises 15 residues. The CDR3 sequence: CASTRNGDREETQYF. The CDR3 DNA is TGTGCCAGTACCAGAAACGGGGACAGGGAGGAGACCCAGTACTTC.

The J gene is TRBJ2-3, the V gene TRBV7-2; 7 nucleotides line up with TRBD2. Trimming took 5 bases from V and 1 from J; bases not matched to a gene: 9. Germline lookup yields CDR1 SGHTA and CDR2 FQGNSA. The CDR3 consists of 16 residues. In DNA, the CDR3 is TGTGCCAGCAGCAAAGTGAGCGGGGCCGGCACAGATACGCAGTATTTT. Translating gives CASSKVSGAGTDTQYF.

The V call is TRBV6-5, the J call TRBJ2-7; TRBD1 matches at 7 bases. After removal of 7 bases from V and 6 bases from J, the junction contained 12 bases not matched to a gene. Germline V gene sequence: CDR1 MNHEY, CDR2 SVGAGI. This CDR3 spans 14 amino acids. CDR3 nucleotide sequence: TGTGCCAGCACTTCCCTACAGGGGATCTTCGAGCAGTACTTC. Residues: CASTSLQGIFEQYF.